These T cell receptor beta chains were read from a single sample in a study of T cells in Graves' hyperthyroidism and ophthalmopathy. One entry per CDR3 protein results from TCRdb running MiXCR on the multiplex PCR reads. The top ten hold around 50% of the sample, which has 300,000 to 400,000 distinct CDR3 sequences, approximately 18% seen once. The sample comprised blood. The source of these receptors is a woman between 50 and 59 years old with Graves' hyperthyroidism. The CDR3 runs from the conserved cysteine through the conserved F or W. The D gene is left open where the match is weak. Not all rows give a size; the values are once, few, many and, for expanded clones, a class.

d_gene	j_gene	abundance	v_gene	len	CDR3aa	CDR3nt
TRBD1	TRBJ2-7	many	TRBV7-9	15	CASSFDRAVGYEQYF	TGTGCCAGCAGCTTTGACAGGGCAGTTGGGTACGAGCAGTACTTC
TRBD2	TRBJ2-7	few	TRBV4-1	14	CASSLQREGVEQYF	TGCGCCAGCAGCCTACAGCGGGAGGGGGTCGAGCAGTACTTC
NA	TRBJ1-1	many	TRBV12-5	13	CASGLEGNTEAFF	TGTGCTAGTGGTTTGGAGGGGAACACTGAAGCTTTCTTT
NA	TRBJ1-2	NA	TRBV2	14	CAGSEGEGYYGYTF	TGTGCCGGCAGTGAAGGGGAGGGATACTATGGCTACACCTTC
NA	TRBJ2-3	NA	TRBV20-1	13	CSASWGQADTQYF	TGCAGTGCCAGCTGGGGCCAGGCAGATACGCAGTATTTT
TRBD2	TRBJ2-1	NA	TRBV7-9	13	CASTREGSNEQFF	TGTGCCAGCACGCGGGAGGGCAGCAATGAGCAGTTCTTC
NA	TRBJ2-2	few	TRBV29-1	12	CSVDQGSGELFF	TGCAGCGTTGACCAGGGATCCGGGGAGCTGTTTTTT
TRBD1	TRBJ1-1	NA	TRBV6-1	12	CASSGTDTGAFF	TGTGCCAGCAGCGGGACAGATACTGGAGCTTTCTTT
NA	TRBJ2-1	NA	TRBV5-1	13	CASSLATRSEQFF	TGCGCCAGCAGCCTAGCCACTAGAAGTGAGCAGTTCTTC
NA	TRBJ1-1	few	TRBV5-1	14	CASSLGGGLTEAFF	TGCGCCAGCAGCTTGGGGGGGGGGCTGACTGAAGCTTTCTTT
NA	TRBJ2-5	few	TRBV15	14	CATSVVPGQETQYF	TGTGCCACCAGCGTCGTCCCGGGCCAAGAGACCCAGTACTTC
NA	TRBJ2-6	NA	TRBV5-6	18	CASSFGSGRTSGANVLTF	TGTGCCAGCAGCTTCGGTTCCGGGCGTACCTCTGGGGCCAACGTCCTGACTTTC
TRBD1	TRBJ2-7	NA	TRBV15	16	CATSPQGQGSSYEQYF	TGTGCCACCAGCCCCCAAGGACAGGGGAGCTCCTACGAGCAGTACTTC
TRBD2	TRBJ2-3	few	TRBV15	19	CATSREVAGEPRDTDTQYF	TGTGCCACCAGCAGAGAAGTAGCGGGGGAGCCTCGGGACACAGATACGCAGTATTTT
NA	TRBJ2-1	many	TRBV11-3	13	CASSLEIGGEQFF	TGTGCCAGCAGCTTAGAGATCGGAGGTGAGCAGTTCTTC
TRBD1	TRBJ1-1	few	TRBV3-1	14	CASSPGGARTEAFF	TGTGCCAGCAGCCCAGGGGGCGCAAGGACTGAAGCTTTCTTT